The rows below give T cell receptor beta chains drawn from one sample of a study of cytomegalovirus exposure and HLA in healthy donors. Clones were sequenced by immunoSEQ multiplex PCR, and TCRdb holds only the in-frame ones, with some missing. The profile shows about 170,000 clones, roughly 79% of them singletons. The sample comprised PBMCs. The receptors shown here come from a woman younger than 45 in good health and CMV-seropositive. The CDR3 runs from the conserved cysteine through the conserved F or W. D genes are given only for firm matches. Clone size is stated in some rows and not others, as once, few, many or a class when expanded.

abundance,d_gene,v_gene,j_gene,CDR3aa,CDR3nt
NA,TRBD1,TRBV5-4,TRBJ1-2,CASRKTGLNYGYTF,TGTGCCAGCAGAAAGACAGGGCTCAACTATGGCTACACCTTC
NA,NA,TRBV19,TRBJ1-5,CASSIGGRWVNQPQHF,TGTGCCAGTAGTATAGGGGGCAGGTGGGTCAATCAGCCCCAGCATTTT
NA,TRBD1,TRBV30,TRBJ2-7,CALNDDRGLHEQYF,TGTGCCTTGAATGACGACAGGGGACTCCACGAGCAGTACTTC
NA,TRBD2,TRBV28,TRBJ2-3,CASSFPPVAGLGDTQYF,TGTGCCAGCAGTTTCCCCCCAGTAGCGGGGCTTGGAGATACGCAGTATTTT
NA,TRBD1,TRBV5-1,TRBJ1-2,CASSLEGQGLSGYTF,TGCGCCAGCAGCTTAGAGGGACAGGGTTTAAGTGGCTACACCTTC
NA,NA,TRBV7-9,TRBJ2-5,CASSLSGETQYF,TGTGCCAGCAGCTTATCCGGAGAGACCCAGTACTTC
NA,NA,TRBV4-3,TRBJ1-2,CASSQFLGANYGYTF,TGCGCCAGCAGCCAATTTCTGGGAGCTAACTATGGCTACACCTTC
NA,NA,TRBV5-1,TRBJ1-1,CASSPLGQSTEAFF,TGCGCCAGCAGCCCTCTAGGACAGAGCACTGAAGCTTTCTTT
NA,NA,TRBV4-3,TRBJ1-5,CASSSTRNQPQHF,TGCGCCAGCAGCTCAACGAGGAATCAGCCCCAGCATTTT
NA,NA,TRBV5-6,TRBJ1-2,CASSLESGGRHGYTF,TGTGCCAGCAGCTTGGAGTCGGGGGGAAGGCACGGCTACACCTTC
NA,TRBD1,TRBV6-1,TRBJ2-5,CASDQGVYQETQYF,TGTGCCAGCGATCAGGGGGTCTACCAAGAGACCCAGTACTTC
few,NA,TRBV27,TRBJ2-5,CASSLKSGGGQETQYF,TGTGCCAGCAGTTTGAAGTCCGGGGGAGGACAAGAGACCCAGTACTTC
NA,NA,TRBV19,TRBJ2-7,CASSIGRDPSYEQYF,TGTGCCAGTAGTATTGGACGGGATCCCTCCTACGAGCAGTACTTC